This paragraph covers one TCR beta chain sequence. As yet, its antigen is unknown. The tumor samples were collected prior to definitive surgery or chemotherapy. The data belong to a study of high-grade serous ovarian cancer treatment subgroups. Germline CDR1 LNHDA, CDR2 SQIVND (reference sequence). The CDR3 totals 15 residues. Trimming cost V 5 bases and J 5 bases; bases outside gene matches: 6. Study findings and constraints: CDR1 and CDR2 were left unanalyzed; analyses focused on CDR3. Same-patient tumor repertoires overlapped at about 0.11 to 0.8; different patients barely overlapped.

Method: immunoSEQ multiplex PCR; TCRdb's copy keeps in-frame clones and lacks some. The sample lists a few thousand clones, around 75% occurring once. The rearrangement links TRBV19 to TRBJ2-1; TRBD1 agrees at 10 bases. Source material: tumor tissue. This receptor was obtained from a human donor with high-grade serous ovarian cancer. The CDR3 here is CASSLGGQGNNEQFF. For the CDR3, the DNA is TGTGCCAGTAGTTTAGGGGGACAGGGGAACAATGAGCAGTTCTTC.